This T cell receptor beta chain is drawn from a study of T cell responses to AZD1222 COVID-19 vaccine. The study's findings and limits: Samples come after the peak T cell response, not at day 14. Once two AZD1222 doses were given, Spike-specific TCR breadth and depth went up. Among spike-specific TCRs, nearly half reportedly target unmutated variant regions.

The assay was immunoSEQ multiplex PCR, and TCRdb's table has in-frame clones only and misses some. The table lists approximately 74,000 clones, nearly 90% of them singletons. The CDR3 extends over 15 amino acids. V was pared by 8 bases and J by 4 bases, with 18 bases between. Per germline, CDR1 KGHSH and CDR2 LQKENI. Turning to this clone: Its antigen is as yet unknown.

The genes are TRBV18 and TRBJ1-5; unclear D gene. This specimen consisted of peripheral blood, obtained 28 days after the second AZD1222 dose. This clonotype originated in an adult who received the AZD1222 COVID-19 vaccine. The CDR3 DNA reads TGTGCCAGCCGAGCAGCCTCCCCTTATAATCAGCCCCAGCATTTT. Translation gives CASRAASPYNQPQHF.